Below, 27 T cell receptor beta chains from the same sample are listed, as sequenced in a study of shared clonotypes between healthy human individuals. Profiled with immunoSEQ multiplex PCR; TCRdb holds only in-frame clones, not every one. The sample shows about 2.3 million clones, approximately 93% of them seen only once. The sample was naive CD4+ T cells from PBMCs. Described subset: CD45RA+ positively selected. The source is a man aged 18 to 35 in good health. Some clones in this sample may be carry-over from other donors' samples.

The chain combines TRBV11-2 with TRBJ2-5, with 12 positions matching TRBD2. Germline CDR1 SGHAT, CDR2 FQNNGV. V shed 6 bases, J shed 0 bases, and the junction held 5 bases outside the gene matches. CDR3 size: 16 residues. Here the CDR3 DNA reads TGTGCCAGCAGGCGGACTAGCGGGACGTACCAAGAGACCCAGTACTTC. Its translation: CASRRTSGTYQETQYF. Combining the CDR3 with reference TRBV11-2 and TRBJ2-5 gives the whole variable domain EAGVAQSPRYKIIEKRQSVAFWCNPISGHATLYWYQQILGQGPKLLIQFQNNGVVDDSQLPKDRFSAERLKGVDSTLKIQPAKLEDSAVYLCASRRTSGTYQETQYFGPGTRLLVL.

The J gene is TRBJ2-7, the V gene TRBV7-3; 8 bases match TRBD2. Losses at the gene ends were 5 bases for V and 2 bases for J; bases not matched to a gene: 8. This CDR3 has 15 amino acids. CDR1 and CDR2 (germline): SGHTA, FQGTGA. CDR3 region: CASSREGLKTYEQYF. The CDR3 DNA follows: TGTGCCAGCAGCCGGGAGGGGTTGAAGACCTACGAGCAGTACTTC.

A word on this clone: Within the sample, other DNA sequences also encode this same CDR3. The J gene is TRBJ1-2, the V gene TRBV5-4; 7 bases map to TRBD1. Germline-derived CDR1 and CDR2 are SGHNT and YYREEE (reference sequence). This CDR3 is 14 amino acids long. With V trimmed by 0 bases and J by 2 bases, 1 base remained unmatched. The CDR3 reads CASSLGQGNYGYTF. CDR3 coding DNA: TGTGCCAGCAGCTTGGGACAGGGAAACTATGGCTACACCTTC.

This rearrangement joins TRBV6-5 to TRBJ2-7; tentatively, D is TRBD2 (6 bases). CDR1 and CDR2 (germline): MNHEY, SVGAGI. The V gene lost 8 bases and the J gene lost 6 bases, with 23 bases spanning the gap. This CDR3 has 15 residues. CDR3 sequence: CASRPRRDSLGEQYF. CDR3 in DNA: TGTGCCAGCCGCCCCAGACGGGACTCCCTAGGCGAGCAGTACTTC.

The gene calls are TRBV6-6 and TRBJ1-1; possible D gene TRBD1, 6 bases. V dropped 10 bases and J dropped 4 bases, with 10 bases sitting between them. CDR3 length equals 11 residues. Germline values: CDR1 MNHNY, CDR2 SVGAGI (reference sequence). The CDR3 loop reads CATKGVTEAFF. The CDR3 DNA is TGTGCCACCAAGGGGGTCACTGAAGCTTTCTTT.

CDR3 coding DNA: TGTGCCAGCAGTCCTTGGGGCGAAGGCTACACCTTC. It specifies CASSPWGEGYTF. The chain couples TRBV28 to TRBJ1-2; the D gene is possibly TRBD1 (5 bases). Germline lookup yields CDR1 MDHEN and CDR2 SYDVKM. V was cut by 5 bases and J by 8 bases, with 12 bases left in between. This CDR3 is built from 12 residues.

This chain links TRBV28 with TRBJ2-3; TRBD2 aligns across 9 bases. Germline V gives CDR1 MDHEN, CDR2 SYDVKM. The CDR3 length is 18 residues. Trimming at V came to 6 bases and at J to 6 bases, leaving 19 bases not matched to a gene. In DNA form, the CDR3 reads TGTGCCAGCAGACCTCCGTGGGCTAGCGGGACCCCCGGGGATACGCAGTATTTT. Amino acids: CASRPPWASGTPGDTQYF.

This chain links TRBV7-9 with TRBJ1-4; 7 bases line up with TRBD1. Germline values: CDR1 SEHNR, CDR2 FQNEAQ (reference sequence). With V trimmed by 9 bases and J by 6 bases, 7 bases remained unmatched. The CDR3 is 13 residues long. The chain's CDR3 is CASIQQGHEKLFF. The CDR3 nucleotides read TGTGCCAGTATCCAACAGGGGCATGAAAAACTGTTTTTT.

The genes are TRBV7-8 and TRBJ1-5, with a possible D match to TRBD1 (6 bases). Per the germline V gene, CDR1 is SGHVS and CDR2 is FQNEAQ. V lost 3 bases and J lost 3, with 21 bases in between. CDR3 length equals 18 residues. The CDR3 DNA reads TGTGCCAGCAGCTTGTTCGCTGCAGGGGACGAGGCCAATCAGCCCCAGCATTTT. Its protein is CASSLFAAGDEANQPQHF.

V is TRBV5-4 and J is TRBJ1-1, with TRBD1 matching over 7 bases. CDR3 size: 15 residues. Germline CDR1 reads SGHNT; CDR2 reads YYREEE (reference sequence). Trimming cost V 4 bases and J 0 bases; bases outside gene matches: 6. The CDR3 sequence: CASSIATGMNTEAFF. Here the CDR3 DNA reads TGTGCCAGCAGCATTGCGACAGGGATGAACACTGAAGCTTTCTTT.

The chain links TRBV19 to TRBJ2-2; weak D call: TRBD1 (5 bases). This CDR3 has 18 amino acids. CDR1 is LNHDA and CDR2 is SQIVND in the germline V gene (reference sequence). The V gene lost 6 bases and the J gene lost 2 bases, with 22 bases spanning the gap. The CDR3 DNA reads as TGTGCCAGTAGGGGATCAGGGCGTTCCTCCGGTAACACCGGGGAGCTGTTTTTT. Its protein is CASRGSGRSSGNTGELFF.

The genes are TRBV10-3 and TRBJ2-1; possibly TRBD2 for D (5 bases). CDR3 length: 15 residues. Germline CDR1 ENHRY, CDR2 SYGVKD. Trimming took 6 bases from V and 0 from J, leaving 12 bases between them. CDR3 nucleotides: TGTGCCATCAGGCGGGCGGACTCCTCCTACAATGAGCAGTTCTTC. It translates to CAIRRADSSYNEQFF.

Worth noting for this clone: This sample also contains other DNA sequences that code for the same CDR3. The genes are TRBV30 and TRBJ2-1, with D unresolved. The V end lost 4 bases, the J end lost 3 bases, and 4 bases lay between the germline ends. The CDR3 sequence is 11 residues long. Germline V gene lookup returns CDR1 GTSNPN and CDR2 SVGIG (reference sequence). CDR3 in DNA: TGTGCCTGGACCCTCTACAATGAGCAGTTCTTC. Its translation: CAWTLYNEQFF.

The V and J genes are TRBV29-1 and TRBJ2-3; 16 bases are a match to TRBD2. Germline V gene sequence: CDR1 SQVTM, CDR2 ANQGSEA. The CDR3 runs 16 residues. The V gene end was trimmed by 4 bases and the J gene end by 3 bases; junction bases not matched to a gene: 4. The chain's CDR3 is CSVVGTSGRATDTQYF. CDR3 nucleotides: TGCAGCGTTGTTGGGACTAGCGGGAGGGCAACAGATACGCAGTATTTT.

The chain is built from TRBV28 and TRBJ2-7; D is undetermined. CDR1 is MDHEN, CDR2 SYDVKM, per germline. V was cut by 7 bases and J by 4 bases, with 17 bases left in between. CDR3 length: 14 amino acids. The CDR3 spells CASISPGFSYEQYF. The CDR3 region has the DNA TGTGCCAGCATCTCCCCCGGGTTTTCTTACGAGCAGTACTTC.

The rearrangement links TRBV2 to TRBJ1-4; weak D call: TRBD1 (5 bases). The germline gives CDR1 SNHLY, CDR2 FYNNEI. The CDR3 is 13 residues long. V gave up 5 bases and J gave up 4 bases, with 8 bases separating them. For the CDR3, the DNA is TGTGCCAGCAGTCGGGACGGTAATGAAAAACTGTTTTTT. This gives the protein CASSRDGNEKLFF.

This clone was recorded once. This rearrangement joins TRBV5-4 to TRBJ1-2; TRBD1 agrees at 10 bases. Germline-derived CDR1 and CDR2 are SGHNT and YYREEE (reference sequence). The CDR3 is 16 residues long. Unmatched junction bases numbered 10, after V lost 2 bases and J lost 6 bases. CDR3 in amino acids: CASSLPGTGEFNGYTF. The CDR3 DNA is TGTGCCAGCAGCTTACCCGGGACAGGGGAATTCAATGGCTACACCTTC.

The chain's CDR3 is CASSLTPGQGTEAFF. As DNA, the CDR3 is TGCGCCAGCAGTTTAACCCCGGGACAGGGCACTGAAGCTTTCTTT. The chain carries TRBV5-1 and TRBJ1-1; 9 bases align to TRBD1. In germline, CDR1 is SGHRS, CDR2 YFSETQ. The CDR3 runs to 15 residues. With V trimmed by 5 bases and J by 4 bases, 9 bases remained unmatched.

This clone was seen just once. The chain joins TRBV5-4 to TRBJ1-1; D possibly corresponds to TRBD1 (5 bases). The germline V gene encodes CDR1 SGHNT and CDR2 YYREEE (reference sequence). V was shortened by 7 bases and J by 3 bases, with 19 bases between the two germline ends. The CDR3 spans 15 residues. CDR3 residues: CASGGGGERYTEAFF. The CDR3 bases are TGTGCCAGCGGGGGAGGAGGGGAAAGGTACACTGAAGCTTTCTTT.

The V gene is TRBV6-1, the J gene TRBJ2-2, with a tentative D call TRBD2 (5 bases). This CDR3 comprises 13 residues. Trimming left V 6 bases short and J 4 bases short, with 9 bases between. CDR1 and CDR2 from the germline V gene are MNHNS and SASEGT. CDR3 bases: TGTGCCAGCAGAAGGGAGAGCACCGGGGAGCTGTTTTTT. Amino acids: CASRRESTGELFF.

The chain employs TRBV4-2 and TRBJ1-4, with TRBD1 as a possible D gene (5 bases). The V and J ends lost 5 bases and 7 bases respectively, with 14 bases between them. The CDR3 has 14 amino acids. CDR1 is LGHNA and CDR2 is YNFKEQ in the germline V gene. This chain's CDR3 is CASSGLGVSEKLFF. The CDR3 bases are TGTGCCAGCAGCGGCCTAGGGGTGTCTGAAAAACTGTTTTTT.

This CDR3 is CASNTGGSNYGYTF. CDR3 coding DNA: TGTGCCAGCAACACAGGGGGCTCTAACTATGGCTACACCTTC. The J gene is TRBJ1-2, the V gene TRBV6-5; TRBD1 agrees at 9 bases. V lost 7 bases to trimming and J lost 0 bases; unmatched junction nucleotides: 3. The CDR3 is 14 amino acids. Germline CDR1 reads MNHEY; CDR2 reads SVGAGI.

A note on this clone: In the same sample, other DNA sequences code for this CDR3. V is TRBV7-2 and J is TRBJ1-1; the D is unclear. The length of the CDR3 is 13 residues. Germline V lookup: CDR1 SGHTA, CDR2 FQGNSA. V dropped 5 bases and J dropped 3 bases, with 10 bases sitting between them. CDR3 sequence reads: CASSPRRDTEAFF. CDR3 DNA: TGTGCCAGCAGCCCACGAAGGGACACTGAAGCTTTCTTT.

This chain joins TRBV6-6 and TRBJ1-1; D possibly corresponds to TRBD1 (6 bases). Germline CDR1 MNHNY, CDR2 SVGAGI (reference sequence). V lost 2 bases and J 6 bases, leaving 16 bases between the germline ends. The CDR3 is 15 amino acids. CDR3 nucleotide sequence: TGTGCCAGCAGTTACGCCTTAGGGGGGGTGGCTGAAGCTTTCTTT. It is translated as CASSYALGGVAEAFF.

The chain links TRBV6-1 to TRBJ2-5; D possibly corresponds to TRBD2 (6 bases). CDR1 MNHNS and CDR2 SASEGT come from the germline V gene. V lost 3 bases to trimming and J lost 5 bases, with 16 bases between them. CDR3 length: 15 amino acids. The CDR3 DNA sequence: TGTGCCAGCAGTGATGGGGGAGGCCTTTGGGAGACCCAGTACTTC. Translation: CASSDGGGLWETQYF.

This clone came up once. This chain uses TRBV5-4 with TRBJ1-4; the D is unclear. V shed 4 bases and J shed 0 bases, with 13 bases lying between them. The CDR3 has 16 residues. Germline loops: CDR1 SGHNT, CDR2 YYREEE (reference sequence). Here the CDR3 reads CASSLAQHATNEKLFF. The CDR3 DNA is TGTGCCAGCAGCCTGGCTCAACACGCAACTAATGAAAAACTGTTTTTT.

The chain is built from TRBV19 and TRBJ1-5; no reliable D call. Between the trimmed V and J ends, which lost 1 base and 11 bases, there was a span of 12 bases. Germline V CDR1 and CDR2: LNHDA, SQIVND (reference sequence). The CDR3 sequence is 13 residues long. The CDR3 coding sequence is TGTGCCAGTAGTATAGCGGGGAGACTGGCCCAGCATTTT. Protein sequence: CASSIAGRLAQHF.